A selection of T cell receptor beta chains follows, all from one sample in a study of human T cells and chemical hapten exposure. From the 5' RACE reads, TCRdb called clonotypes with MiXCR, one entry per CDR3 protein. The sample has fewer than 150,000 distinct CDR3 sequences, around a fifth seen once; the top ten hold about 3%. The source of these receptors is a human donor in good health. Both conserved end residues are part of each CDR3. The order of the fields is CDR3 protein, CDR3 DNA, clone size, V gene, D gene, J gene. The D gene is left open where the match is weak. Rows give clone size only sometimes, using once, few, many, or a class for an expanded clone.

CASSQKGDRGYNEQFF | TGCGCCAGCAGCCAGAAGGGGGACAGGGGTTACAATGAGCAGTTCTTC | few | TRBV4-1 | TRBD1 | TRBJ2-1
CASSGTGTGNTIYF | TGTGCCAGCTCTGGGACAGGGACTGGAAACACCATATATTTT | - | TRBV27 | TRBD1 | TRBJ1-3
CASSSLAAIPGHEQFF | TGTGCCAGCAGCTCACTAGCCGCCATCCCGGGGCATGAGCAGTTCTTC | few | TRBV6-2/TRBV6-3 | - | TRBJ2-1
CASSPGLAGAEQYF | TGTGCCAGCAGCCCTGGACTAGCGGGAGCCGAGCAGTACTTC | few | TRBV9 | TRBD2 | TRBJ2-7
CASSPPGPYTDTQYF | TGTGCCAGCAGTCCGCCGGGTCCTTACACAGATACGCAGTATTTT | few | TRBV11-2 | - | TRBJ2-3
CASSYAGTGGNEQFF | TGTGCCAGCAGTTACGCCGGGACAGGGGGCAATGAGCAGTTCTTC | many | TRBV27 | TRBD1 | TRBJ2-1
CASSQTRPTGANVLTF | TGTGCCAGCAGCCAAACGCGTCCCACTGGGGCCAACGTCCTGACTTTC | few | TRBV3-1 | - | TRBJ2-6
CASSQDPATSSGNTIYF | TGTGCCAGCAGCCAGGATCCGGCCACGAGCTCTGGAAACACCATATATTTT | - | TRBV3-1 | - | TRBJ1-3
CSGGQANYNEQFF | TGCAGCGGAGGACAGGCGAACTACAATGAGCAGTTCTTC | - | TRBV29-1 | TRBD1 | TRBJ2-1
CASSLGGASQETQYF | TGTGCCAGCAGTTTGGGGGGGGCCTCACAAGAGACCCAGTACTTC | few | TRBV28 | - | TRBJ2-5
CATSDPTSGFGDTQYF | TGTGCCACCAGTGATCCTACTAGCGGATTCGGAGATACGCAGTATTTT | - | TRBV24-1 | TRBD2 | TRBJ2-3
CASSPPDSPFSGNTIYF | TGTGCCAGCAGCCCGCCGGACAGCCCTTTCTCTGGAAACACCATATATTTT | - | TRBV11-2 | - | TRBJ1-3
CASSPLTPTSGNTGELFF | TGTGCCAGCAGCCCTCTGACCCCGACTAGCGGAAACACCGGGGAGCTGTTTTTT | - | TRBV13 | TRBD2 | TRBJ2-2
CASSLLAGGAWETQYF | TGTGCCAGCAGCTTGTTGGCGGGGGGGGCCTGGGAGACCCAGTACTTC | many | TRBV7-2 | TRBD2 | TRBJ2-5
CTIQGTGSGDTEAFF | TGCACCATCCAGGGGACAGGGAGCGGAGATACTGAAGCTTTCTTT | - | TRBV29-1 | TRBD1 | TRBJ1-1
CVTSKSELAGRRGELFF | TGTGTCACCAGCAAGTCGGAGTTAGCGGGAAGGAGAGGGGAGCTGTTTTTT | - | TRBV15 | TRBD2 | TRBJ2-2
CATSQNYNSPLHF | TGTGCCACGAGCCAGAACTATAATTCACCCCTCCACTTT | many | TRBV27 | - | TRBJ1-6
CASVRLAGVSTGELFF | TGTGCCAGCGTTAGATTAGCGGGAGTCAGCACCGGGGAGCTGTTTTTT | few | TRBV2 | TRBD2 | TRBJ2-2
CASSLTLEAFF | TGTGCCAGCAGTTTGACCCTTGAAGCTTTCTTT | - | TRBV12-3/TRBV12-4 | - | TRBJ1-1
CASSTPGTSGRHSSYEQYF | TGCGCCAGCAGTACTCCGGGGACTAGCGGGAGGCACAGCTCCTACGAGCAGTACTTC | - | TRBV4-1 | TRBD2 | TRBJ2-7
CASSILTSGSGGTQYF | TGTGCCAGCAGTATCCTGACTAGCGGGAGTGGTGGTACGCAGTATTTT | few | TRBV5-4 | TRBD2 | TRBJ2-3
CASSPRTSQYNEQFF | TGTGCCAGCAGCCCTCGGACTAGCCAGTACAATGAGCAGTTCTTC | few | TRBV7-2 | TRBD2 | TRBJ2-1
CASSREGRGTGELFF | TGCGCCAGCAGTCGAGAAGGGCGCGGGACCGGGGAGCTGTTTTTT | few | TRBV5-1 | - | TRBJ2-2
CASSAGTIGQPQHF | TGTGCCAGCAGTGCTGGGACTATTGGGCAGCCCCAGCATTTT | few | TRBV6-1 | - | TRBJ1-5
CASSLGLGREQSYNEQFF | TGTGCCAGCAGCTTAGGGTTAGGGCGGGAGCAATCCTACAATGAGCAGTTCTTC | many | TRBV7-9 | TRBD2 | TRBJ2-1
CASSLFPGHDSDTEAFF | TGTGCCAGCAGTCTCTTCCCGGGCCACGATAGCGACACTGAAGCTTTCTTT | few | TRBV27 | - | TRBJ1-1
CASSYQGENQPQHF | TGTGCCAGCAGTTACCAGGGGGAGAATCAGCCCCAGCATTTT | few | TRBV6-6 | TRBD1 | TRBJ1-5
CASSPTGVSYEQYF | TGTGCCAGCTCCCCCACAGGGGTATCCTACGAGCAGTACTTC | many | TRBV28 | TRBD1 | TRBJ2-7
CASSQGGIRNEQFF | TGTGCCAGCAGCCAAGGAGGTATCAGGAATGAGCAGTTCTTC | - | TRBV14 | - | TRBJ2-1
CASSRTSDSTDTQYF | TGTGCCAGCAGCCGCACTAGCGACAGCACAGATACGCAGTATTTT | few | TRBV7-2 | TRBD2 | TRBJ2-3
CASRLTRLDWPLHF | TGTGCCAGCAGACTAACGAGGCTAGATTGGCCCCTCCACTTT | - | TRBV27 | - | TRBJ1-6
CASSLARNQPQHF | TGTGCCAGCAGTTTGGCCAGAAATCAGCCCCAGCATTTT | - | TRBV27 | - | TRBJ1-5